The 29 T cell receptor beta chains listed next were all sequenced from one sample in a study of shared clonotypes between healthy human individuals. The repertoire was sequenced with immunoSEQ multiplex PCR; TCRdb's copy has only in-frame clones and lacks some. The data show over a million clones, roughly 96% seen once. Sequencing used naive CD4+ T cells sorted from blood. Stated subset: CD45RA+ positively selected. The receptors shown here come from a man between 25 and 39 years old in good health.

V gene TRBV4-1 combines with J gene TRBJ2-7; tentatively, D is TRBD2 (6 bases). The V end was cut by 1 base, the J end by 3 bases, with 13 bases between. Germline-derived CDR1 and CDR2 are MGHRA and YSYEKL. The CDR3 contains 15 residues. In DNA, the CDR3 is TGCGCCAGCAGCCAAGTCGGCACTAGCAGCTACGAGCAGTACTTC. This translates into CASSQVGTSSYEQYF.

Concerning this clone: Other DNA sequences in the sample encode the same CDR3. The chain is built from TRBV5-1 and TRBJ2-3; D may be TRBD1 (6 bases). The germline V and J ends were trimmed by 4 bases and 3 bases, with 9 bases remaining between them. Germline V CDR1 and CDR2: SGHRS, YFSETQ. The CDR3 has 13 amino acids. This chain's CDR3 is CASSGGGTDTQYF. CDR3 in DNA: TGCGCCAGCAGCGGGGGCGGTACAGATACGCAGTATTTT.

Points on this clone: Other DNA sequences of this sample code for an identical CDR3. The rearrangement joins TRBV5-1 to TRBJ2-5; D gene unclear. The CDR3 consists of 13 residues. Germline V gene data show CDR1 as SGHRS and CDR2 as YFSETQ. V was shortened by 0 bases and J by 5 bases, with 8 bases between the two germline ends. The CDR3 bases are TGCGCCAGCAGCTTGGATTTGCGGGAGACCCAGTACTTC. Translation: CASSLDLRETQYF.

This clone was picked up one time. The gene calls are TRBV7-2 and TRBJ2-7; D gene ambiguous. The CDR3 runs 13 residues. V was pared by 4 bases and J by 3 bases, with 10 bases between. Germline loops: CDR1 SGHTA, CDR2 FQGNSA. This CDR3 is CASSSSTDYEQYF. The CDR3 DNA reads TGTGCCAGCAGCTCTTCGACCGACTACGAGCAGTACTTC.

J is TRBJ1-3 and V is TRBV10-3; D is unclear. Looked up from germline, CDR1 is ENHRY and CDR2 is SYGVKD. This CDR3 has 14 amino acids. The V and J ends lost 6 bases and 0 bases respectively, with 9 bases between them. CDR3 sequence: CAIRTDTSGNTIYF. Written as DNA, the CDR3 is TGTGCCATCAGGACCGACACCTCTGGAAACACCATATATTTT.

The gene calls are TRBV30 and TRBJ2-3, with D perhaps TRBD1 (5 bases). Trimming removed 1 base at V and 8 bases at J, with 13 bases between. The length of the CDR3 is 13 residues. CDR1 and CDR2 (germline): GTSNPN, SVGIG (reference sequence). The CDR3 loop reads CAWSAETVLTQYF. For the CDR3, the DNA is TGTGCCTGGAGTGCTGAGACAGTTCTTACGCAGTATTTT.

The rearrangement uses TRBV2 and TRBJ2-1; a possible D gene is TRBD2 (5 bases). The germline V gene encodes CDR1 SNHLY and CDR2 FYNNEI. The CDR3 totals 13 residues. V shed 4 bases and J shed 5 bases, with 9 bases lying between them. CDR3 sequence (DNA): TGTGCCAGCAGTGTACTAGGCCACAATGAGCAGTTCTTC. Translated, it gives CASSVLGHNEQFF.

This rearrangement joins TRBV25-1 to TRBJ1-4, with D possibly being TRBD1 (6 bases). The CDR3 runs to 14 residues. Deletions cut 6 bases from V and 3 bases from J, with 11 bases between. Germline V gives CDR1 MGHDK, CDR2 SYGVNS. The DNA of the CDR3 is TGTGCCAGCAGCCAACAGGGTTCTAATGAAAAACTGTTTTTT. Residues: CASSQQGSNEKLFF.

The chain carries TRBV5-1 and TRBJ2-3; D could derive from TRBD1 or TRBD2 (6 bases each). CDR3 length: 14 amino acids. Germline CDR1 is SGHRS and CDR2 is YFSETQ. Trimming left V 1 base short and J 3 bases short, with 9 bases between. CDR3 loop: CASSLWGATDTQYF. The CDR3 bases are TGCGCCAGCAGCTTGTGGGGGGCAACAGATACGCAGTATTTT.

Only a few counts were recorded for this clone. The J gene is TRBJ1-1, the V gene TRBV5-1; D perhaps matches TRBD1 (5 bases). In germline, CDR1 is SGHRS, CDR2 YFSETQ. V lost 0 bases, J lost 0 bases, and 12 bases lay in between. This CDR3 has 16 amino acids. Here the CDR3 reads CASSLGRGSVNTEAFF. The CDR3 DNA sequence: TGCGCCAGCAGCTTGGGTAGGGGCTCGGTGAACACTGAAGCTTTCTTT.

J is TRBJ2-7 and V is TRBV7-9; D possibly uses TRBD1 or TRBD2 (5 bases each). The germline V and J ends were trimmed by 4 bases and 3 bases, with 13 bases remaining between them. From germline, CDR1 is SEHNR and CDR2 FQNEAQ (reference sequence). The CDR3 is 14 amino acids. DNA of the CDR3: TGTGCCAGCAGCTCGTCCGGGACCCGCTACGAGCAGTACTTC. Translation: CASSSSGTRYEQYF.

This clone turned up a few times. The rearrangement joins TRBV19 to TRBJ1-3; D ambiguous. Germline V gives CDR1 LNHDA, CDR2 SQIVND (reference sequence). V was shortened by 4 bases and J by 0 bases, with 4 bases between the two germline ends. This CDR3 comprises 13 residues. The CDR3 nucleotides read TGTGCCAGTAGTAAGGGCTCTGGAAACACCATATATTTT. This codes for CASSKGSGNTIYF.

The chain recombines TRBV6-1 with TRBJ2-3, with 7 bases lining up with TRBD2. CDR1 is MNHNS, CDR2 SASEGT, per germline. The V and J ends lost 5 bases and 5 bases, in that order; junction bases with no gene match: 4. The CDR3 runs 13 residues. The CDR3 loop reads CASSIAGVDTQYF. The CDR3, as DNA: TGTGCCAGCAGTATAGCGGGTGTAGATACGCAGTATTTT.

The CDR3 DNA sequence: TGCGCCAGCAGCCGGGACCGGAACACTGAAGCTTTCTTT. Encoded protein: CASSRDRNTEAFF. This sequence joins TRBV4-3 and TRBJ1-1; a weak D match, TRBD1 (5 bases). Trimming removed 4 bases at V and 1 base at J, with 7 bases between. The CDR3 runs to 13 residues. From germline, CDR1 is LGHNA and CDR2 YSLEER.

The gene calls are TRBV18 and TRBJ2-2; D remains unclear. CDR1 and CDR2 (germline): KGHSH, LQKENI. Trimming removed 6 bases at V and 6 bases at J, with 11 bases between. This CDR3 comprises 13 residues. The chain's CDR3 is CASSQKGSGELFF. The CDR3 bases are TGTGCCAGCTCGCAAAAGGGATCCGGGGAGCTGTTTTTT.

V is TRBV10-3 and J is TRBJ2-7; the match to TRBD1 covers 8 bases. V lost 2 bases to trimming and J lost 0 bases; unmatched junction nucleotides: 6. CDR1 ENHRY and CDR2 SYGVKD come from the germline V gene. The CDR3 consists of 16 residues. CDR3 sequence (DNA): TGTGCCATCAGTGAGAGGTCAGACAGGGGCTCCTACGAGCAGTACTTC. Encoded protein: CAISERSDRGSYEQYF.

The chain couples TRBV11-2 to TRBJ1-2; D is unclear. Trimming took 1 base from V and 5 from J, leaving 5 bases between them. This CDR3 is built from 12 residues. Germline CDR1 reads SGHAT; CDR2 reads FQNNGV. As DNA, the CDR3 is TGTGCCAGCAGCTTAGGGCGGTATGGCTACACCTTC. Translating it yields CASSLGRYGYTF.

In its sample, this clone was seen once. The chain combines TRBV7-3 with TRBJ2-2; D gene unclear. V was trimmed by 0 bases and J by 1 base, leaving 9 bases between them. CDR3 length: 16 amino acids. Germline V gene lookup returns CDR1 SGHTA and CDR2 FQGTGA. CDR3 residues: CASSLTAAGNTGELFF. The CDR3 nucleotides read TGTGCCAGCAGCTTAACTGCTGCCGGGAACACCGGGGAGCTGTTTTTT. The complete variable domain, with remaining parts taken from reference TRBV7-3 and TRBJ2-2, reads GAGVSQTPSNKVTEKGKYVELRCDPISGHTALYWYRQSLGQGPEFLIYFQGTGAADDSGLPNDRFFAVRPEGSVSTLKIQRTERGDSAVYLCASSLTAAGNTGELFFGEGSRLTVL.

This sequence joins TRBV2 and TRBJ1-1; the D is unclear. The germline V and J ends were trimmed by 7 bases and 0 bases, with 9 bases remaining between them. Germline V gene data show CDR1 as SNHLY and CDR2 as FYNNEI. The CDR3 has 13 residues. The CDR3 sequence is CASTSYMNTEAFF. The CDR3 nucleotides are TGTGCCAGCACCAGCTACATGAACACTGAAGCTTTCTTT.

The rearrangement joins TRBV19 to TRBJ2-6, with 8 positions matching TRBD1. The CDR3 length is 21 residues. The junction had 18 bases not matched to a gene; V was cut back by 5 bases and J by 0 bases. In germline, CDR1 is LNHDA, CDR2 SQIVND (reference sequence). CDR3 sequence: CASSPPFLRDRSNSGANVLTF. Written as DNA, the CDR3 is TGTGCCAGTAGTCCTCCCTTCCTCCGGGACAGGTCTAACTCTGGGGCCAACGTCCTGACTTTC.

This rearrangement joins TRBV28 to TRBJ2-5, with D possibly being TRBD2 (6 bases). CDR1 and CDR2 from the germline V gene are MDHEN and SYDVKM. The CDR3 is 16 residues long. With 3 bases removed from V and 0 bases from J, the gap between germline ends came to 14 bases. CDR3: CASSFRGWGNQETQYF. The CDR3 DNA is TGTGCCAGCAGTTTTCGGGGGTGGGGTAACCAAGAGACCCAGTACTTC.

The rearrangement uses TRBV5-1 and TRBJ1-3; D is ambiguous. The germline CDR1 and CDR2 sequences are SGHRS and YFSETQ. The V gene lost 3 bases and the J gene lost 1 base, with 8 bases spanning the gap. CDR3 length: 14 amino acids. This CDR3 reads CASSWTLSGNTIYF. The CDR3, as DNA: TGCGCCAGCAGCTGGACTCTGTCTGGAAACACCATATATTTT. Variable domain in full (rest from reference TRBV5-1 and TRBJ1-3): KAGVTQTPRYLIKTRGQQVTLSCSPISGHRSVSWYQQTPGQGLQFLFEYFSETQRNKGNFPGRFSGRQFSNSRSEMNVSTLELGDSALYLCASSWTLSGNTIYFGEGSWLTVV.

The chain couples TRBV6-1 to TRBJ1-2; a possible D gene is TRBD1 (6 bases). The V end lost 5 bases, the J end lost 6 bases, and 16 bases lay between the germline ends. Germline V gene sequence: CDR1 MNHNS, CDR2 SASEGT. The CDR3 extends over 14 amino acids. This chain's CDR3 is CASSQLGGADGYTF. As DNA, the CDR3 is TGTGCCAGCAGTCAGCTAGGGGGGGCAGATGGCTACACCTTC.

V usage is TRBV6-5 and J usage is TRBJ2-1; 10 bases are shared with TRBD2. Germline assignment: CDR1 MNHEY and CDR2 SVGAGI. J lost 7 bases, V lost 7 bases, and 7 bases had no gene match. The CDR3 runs to 14 residues. As DNA, the CDR3 is TGTGCCAGCACCAGTAGCGGGAGGAAGAATGAGCAGTTCTTC. Amino acids: CASTSSGRKNEQFF.

The rearrangement joins TRBV29-1 to TRBJ2-2; D call uncertain. Trimming stripped 4 bases from V and 4 bases from J, with 4 bases between. Germline CDR1 reads SQVTM; CDR2 reads ANQGSEA. The CDR3 has 11 amino acids. The CDR3 DNA sequence: TGCAGCGTTGCCAGCACCGGGGAGCTGTTTTTT. This codes for CSVASTGELFF.

V is TRBV14 and J is TRBJ2-2; D is possibly TRBD2 (6 bases). The CDR3 sequence is 17 residues long. CDR1 is SGHDN, CDR2 FVKESK, per germline. V lost 3 bases, J lost 4 bases, and 18 bases lay in between. This CDR3 is CASSHSPGVSGTGELFF. The CDR3 region has the DNA TGTGCCAGCAGCCATTCCCCGGGGGTGTCTGGCACCGGGGAGCTGTTTTTT.

The rearrangement uses TRBV29-1 and TRBJ2-4; 8 bases align to TRBD1. V lost 7 bases to trimming and J lost 2 bases; unmatched junction nucleotides: 7. The CDR3 runs 14 residues. Germline lookup yields CDR1 SQVTM and CDR2 ANQGSEA. The DNA for the CDR3 is TGCAGCGGGGGGGACAGGCGATCCAAAAACATTCAGTACTTC. Translation gives CSGGDRRSKNIQYF. Looking up the rest from reference TRBV29-1 and TRBJ2-4 gives the full variable domain: SAVISQKPSRDICQRGTSLTIQCQVDSQVTMMFWYRQQPGQSLTLIATANQGSEATYESGFVIDKFPISRPNLTFSTLTVSNMSPEDSSIYLCSGGDRRSKNIQYFGAGTRLSVL.

This chain joins TRBV5-1 and TRBJ2-1; 15 bases are a match to TRBD2. CDR3 size: 22 residues. J was trimmed by 9 bases and V by 0 bases; bases with no gene match: 22. CDR1 and CDR2 (germline): SGHRS, YFSETQ. CDR3: CASSLGVGLAGGRRVPWGEQFF. DNA for the CDR3: TGCGCCAGCAGCTTGGGTGTGGGACTAGCGGGAGGACGGAGGGTTCCTTGGGGTGAGCAGTTCTTC.

The CDR3 region has the DNA TGTGCCAGCAGCTTTACAGGGGTCGGGGAGCTGTTTTTT. It codes for CASSFTGVGELFF. The chain joins TRBV28 to TRBJ2-2; 7 nucleotides line up with TRBD1. The CDR3 runs 13 residues. J gave up 7 bases and V 6 bases, and 5 bases lay outside the gene matches. Germline assignment: CDR1 MDHEN and CDR2 SYDVKM.